What follows are 17 T cell receptor beta chains derived from one specimen sequenced in a study of TIL therapy for anti-PD-1-resistant metastatic lung cancer. Sequencing used immunoSEQ v3. Sequenced by immunoSEQ multiplex PCR; TCRdb stores in-frame clones only, minus some. Of tens of thousands of clones listed, 65% to 90% were seen once; the top ten hold less than 6%. Time point noted: pre-treatment sample, taken before nivolumab and TIL therapy. The sequencing here drew on blood, taken at baseline. Receptors originate from a person aged 25 to 85 with non-small cell lung cancer.

The sample holds one count of this clone. The V and J genes are TRBV27 and TRBJ2-6; 9 bases match TRBD2. The V gene end was trimmed by 6 bases and the J gene end by 2 bases; junction bases not matched to a gene: 5. The CDR3 loop spans 16 amino acids. Germline V gene lookup returns CDR1 MNHEY and CDR2 SMNVEV (reference sequence). The CDR3 region has the DNA TGTGCCAGCAGGCGGGAGGGCCCCACTGGGGCCAACGTCCTGACTTTC. It translates to CASRREGPTGANVLTF. Full variable domain (rest looked up from reference TRBV27 and TRBJ2-6): EAQVTQNPRYLITVTGKKLTVTCSQNMNHEYMSWYRQDPGLGLRQIYYSMNVEVTDKGDVPEGYKVSRKEKRNFPLILESPSPNQTSLYFCASRREGPTGANVLTFGAGSRLTVL.

The chain recombines TRBV13 with TRBJ2-7, with 12 bases matching TRBD2. After removal of 5 bases from V and 3 bases from J, the junction contained 8 bases not matched to a gene. Germline CDR1 reads PRHDT; CDR2 reads FYEKMQ (reference sequence). This CDR3 contains 16 residues. CDR3 DNA sequence: TGTGCCAGCAGCCTACCGACTAGCGGGAGTGTCTACGAGCAGTACTTC. Protein: CASSLPTSGSVYEQYF.

The chain has TRBV7-2 and TRBJ2-5; 9 bases agree with TRBD1. This CDR3 has 16 amino acids. Germline V gene lookup returns CDR1 SGHTA and CDR2 FQGNSA. V shed 5 bases and J 1 base; nucleotides not matched to a gene: 8. The CDR3 region is CASSAGQGNFQETQYF. CDR3 nucleotide sequence: TGTGCCAGCAGCGCCGGACAGGGGAACTTCCAAGAGACCCAGTACTTC.

This rearrangement joins TRBV10-2 to TRBJ1-1, with 7 bases that match TRBD1. The V gene's germline CDR1 is WSHSY and CDR2 SAAADI. V lost 3 bases and J lost 2; bases outside the gene matches: 6. The CDR3 loop spans 15 amino acids. The CDR3 DNA reads as TGCGCCAGCAGTGATAGGGGACAGCCTAACACTGAAGCTTTCTTT. Protein product: CASSDRGQPNTEAFF.

This chain links TRBV15 with TRBJ2-5; D is perhaps TRBD1 (6 bases). V gave up 5 bases and J gave up 3 bases, with 16 bases separating them. The length of the CDR3 is 15 residues. Germline loops: CDR1 LNHNV, CDR2 YYDKDF (reference sequence). CDR3: CATSGGRGFKETQYF. The CDR3 coding sequence is TGTGCCACCAGCGGCGGCAGGGGATTTAAAGAGACCCAGTACTTC.

V gene TRBV28 combines with J gene TRBJ2-4; tentatively, D is TRBD1 or TRBD2 (6 bases each). V was pared by 5 bases and J by 2 bases, with 10 bases between. The CDR3 is 14 amino acids. CDR1 is MDHEN and CDR2 is SYDVKM in the germline V gene. The CDR3 loop reads CASSIGGTKNIQYF. For the CDR3, the DNA is TGTGCCAGCAGTATAGGGGGGACCAAAAACATTCAGTACTTC. The full variable domain, rest sourced from reference TRBV28 and TRBJ2-4, is DVKVTQSSRYLVKRTGEKVFLECVQDMDHENMFWYRQDPGLGLRLIYFSYDVKMKEKGDIPEGYSVSREKKERFSLILESASTNQTSMYLCASSIGGTKNIQYFGAGTRLSVL.

V and J are TRBV27 and TRBJ2-2; 7 bases fit TRBD1. The germline gives CDR1 MNHEY, CDR2 SMNVEV (reference sequence). V lost 6 bases, J lost 4 bases, and 8 bases stayed unmatched. This CDR3 has 15 amino acids. The CDR3 DNA follows: TGTGCCAGCAGCCTCGGACAGGCGACCACCGGGGAGCTGTTTTTT. This gives the protein CASSLGQATTGELFF.

V and J are TRBV6-5 and TRBJ2-7, with 8 bases aligning to TRBD1. V lost 6 bases, J lost 7 bases, and 8 bases stayed unmatched. This CDR3 region has 13 residues. Per germline, CDR1 MNHEY and CDR2 SVGAGI. The CDR3 sequence is CASRAGGYFEQYF. CDR3 sequence (DNA): TGTGCCAGCAGGGCAGGGGGCTATTTTGAGCAGTACTTC.

The gene calls are TRBV6-5 and TRBJ1-1; D not certain. Germline loops: CDR1 MNHEY, CDR2 SVGAGI. Trimming took 0 bases from V and 4 from J, leaving 12 bases between them. The CDR3 is 15 amino acids. The CDR3 coding sequence is TGTGCCAGCAGTTACTCGTTTGTCGGACTCACTGAAGCTTTCTTT. It codes for CASSYSFVGLTEAFF.

The chain joins TRBV7-3 to TRBJ2-5; D gene uncertain. V was pared by 1 base and J by 1 base, with 10 bases between. From germline, CDR1 is SGHTA and CDR2 FQGTGA. The CDR3 covers 15 residues. In nucleotides, the CDR3 is TGTGCCAGCAGCTTAAGTGGCAGCTTCCAAGAGACCCAGTACTTC. It specifies CASSLSGSFQETQYF.

This chain joins TRBV7-9 and TRBJ1-1; the D is unclear. V lost 2 bases to trimming and J lost 1 base, with 5 bases between them. CDR1 and CDR2 from the germline V gene are SEHNR and FQNEAQ (reference sequence). This CDR3 spans 13 amino acids. The CDR3 loop reads CASSLSGNTEAFF. CDR3 sequence (DNA): TGTGCCAGCAGCTTAAGTGGGAACACTGAAGCTTTCTTT.

The chain joins TRBV24-1 to TRBJ2-1; D gene uncertain. This CDR3 has 15 amino acids. In germline, CDR1 is KGHDR, CDR2 SFDVKD. V dropped 5 bases and J dropped 0 bases, with 10 bases sitting between them. CDR3 residues: CATSGTASSYNEQFF. The CDR3 DNA is TGTGCCACCAGTGGTACTGCTAGCTCCTACAATGAGCAGTTCTTC.

The V gene is TRBV27, the J gene TRBJ1-3; 7 nucleotides line up with TRBD1. CDR1 and CDR2 (germline): MNHEY, SMNVEV (reference sequence). The CDR3 length is 13 residues. Trimming removed 3 bases from V and 7 bases from J; junction bases left unmatched: 3. The CDR3 reads CASSLFRGNTIYF. CDR3 coding DNA: TGTGCCAGCAGTTTGTTCAGGGGGAACACCATATATTTT.

V gene TRBV24-1 combines with J gene TRBJ2-1, with D possibly matching TRBD2 (5 bases). Trimming took off 3 bases at V and 6 bases at J, with 8 bases between the two ends. Germline V CDR1 and CDR2: KGHDR, SFDVKD. The CDR3 spans 13 residues. The CDR3, as DNA: TGTGCCACCAGTGATGGAGGCCCCAATGAGCAGTTCTTC. This translates into CATSDGGPNEQFF.

This chain uses TRBV14 with TRBJ1-3; TRBD1 aligns across 7 bases. The CDR3 is made up of 15 amino acids. The V and J ends lost 6 bases and 1 base, in that order; junction bases with no gene match: 6. Germline V CDR1 and CDR2: SGHDN, FVKESK. CDR3 loop: CASSHRGISGNTIYF. The CDR3 DNA follows: TGTGCCAGCAGTCACAGGGGTATATCTGGAAACACCATATATTTT.

The rearrangement uses TRBV27 and TRBJ2-4; 7 nucleotides align to TRBD1. V shed 1 base and J 15 bases; nucleotides not matched to a gene: 15. Germline V gene data show CDR1 as MNHEY and CDR2 as SMNVEV (reference sequence). The CDR3 is made up of 15 amino acids. DNA of the CDR3: TGTGCCAGCAGTTTATACTGGGACAGCTCCTCTCCCCCGTACTTC. It specifies CASSLYWDSSSPPYF.

The chain is built from TRBV18 and TRBJ1-5; no clear D. CDR3 length: 15 amino acids. Trimming removed 3 bases from V and 0 bases from J, with 9 bases in between. CDR1 and CDR2 from the germline V gene are KGHSH and LQKENI. The CDR3 sequence is CASSPVADSNQPQHF. The CDR3 nucleotides are TGTGCCAGCTCACCGGTGGCAGATAGCAATCAGCCCCAGCATTTT.